These 32 T cell receptor beta chains share one sample of origin, sequenced in a study of T cell repertoires in cytomegalovirus infection. TCRdb ran MiXCR on the reads and lists one entry per CDR3 protein. Of around 330,000 distinct CDR3 sequences listed, around a sixth are singletons. Sequenced sample: PBMCs. These receptors came from a human donor in good health (CMV status not recorded). Some clones in this sample may be carry-over from other donors' samples.

This clonotype has at least ten counts. The chain recombines TRBV27 with TRBJ1-2; possibly TRBD1 for D (6 bases). The CDR3 has 15 residues. The V gene lost 8 bases and the J gene lost 2 bases, with 18 bases spanning the gap. CDR1 is MNHEY and CDR2 is SMNVEV in the germline V gene (reference sequence). The CDR3 DNA is TGTGCCAGCGCTACTTACAGGGAGGACAACTATGGCTACACCTTC. This codes for CASATYREDNYGYTF.

Only a few counts were recorded for this clonotype. The chain is built from TRBV27 and TRBJ2-2, with 8 bases matching TRBD2. The CDR3 loop spans 17 amino acids. Per germline, CDR1 MNHEY and CDR2 SMNVEV (reference sequence). The J segment lost 6 bases and the V segment lost 7 bases, leaving 16 bases of the junction unmatched. Written as DNA, the CDR3 is TGTGCCAGCACGCTTCTCTACGGGGGGGACGTTGCCGGGGAGCTGTTTTTT. It specifies CASTLLYGGDVAGELFF.

This clonotype appeared many times. V is TRBV6-1 and J is TRBJ1-2; 9 bases agree with TRBD1. The trim removed 6 bases at V and 8 bases at J, leaving 7 bases unmatched. The V gene's germline CDR1 is MNHNS and CDR2 SASEGT. CDR3 length equals 13 residues. CDR3 sequence reads: CASRAGTGRGYTF. As DNA, the CDR3 is TGTGCCAGCAGAGCCGGGACAGGGAGAGGCTACACCTTC.

This clonotype was seen more than once but under ten times. The chain is built from TRBV25-1 and TRBJ2-7, with D tentatively TRBD1 (5 bases). CDR3 length equals 13 residues. V lost 11 bases, J lost 1 base, and 15 bases lay in between. The germline CDR1 and CDR2 sequences are MGHDK and SYGVNS. CDR3 residues: CACSWGGSYEQYF. As DNA, the CDR3 is TGTGCCTGCTCGTGGGGCGGATCCTACGAGCAGTACTTC.

A few counts support this clonotype. The chain combines TRBV5-6 with TRBJ2-5; D is undetermined. Germline V gives CDR1 SGHDT, CDR2 YYEEEE. Trimming shortened V by 1 base and J by 5 bases, and 9 bases separated the two germline ends. CDR3 length: 13 residues. The chain's CDR3 is CASSLKGRETQYF. For the CDR3, the DNA is TGTGCCAGCAGCTTGAAAGGACGCGAGACCCAGTACTTC.

This clonotype was counted only a few times. The V gene is TRBV2, the J gene TRBJ1-5; 11 positions agree with TRBD1. Germline-derived CDR1 and CDR2 are SNHLY and FYNNEI. The V and J ends lost 1 base and 11 bases, in that order; junction bases with no gene match: 10. CDR3 length equals 16 residues. CDR3 sequence (DNA): TGTGCCAGCAGTGAAGTCCTCTGGGACAGGGGGGGGTCCCAGCATTTT. Amino acids: CASSEVLWDRGGSQHF.

V and J are TRBV18 and TRBJ2-2; the D gene is possibly TRBD1 (6 bases). The CDR3 runs to 14 residues. Between the trimmed V and J ends, which lost 5 bases and 1 base, there was a span of 8 bases. The germline V gene has CDR1 KGHSH and CDR2 LQKENI. The CDR3 here is CASSSGQNTGELFF. CDR3 DNA: TGTGCCAGCTCATCGGGACAGAACACCGGGGAGCTGTTTTTT.

The rearrangement joins TRBV5-5 to TRBJ1-4; D gene unclear. CDR1 is SGHKS, CDR2 YYEKEE, per germline (reference sequence). This CDR3 comprises 16 residues. V lost 1 base to trimming and J lost 6 bases, with 16 bases between them. The DNA of the CDR3 is TGTGCCAGCAGCTTGAAGGGCTCTATAGCGGATGAAAAACTGTTTTTT. This gives the protein CASSLKGSIADEKLFF.

This clonotype appeared a few times. This chain uses TRBV15 with TRBJ1-1; D uncertain. Looked up from germline, CDR1 is LNHNV and CDR2 is YYDKDF (reference sequence). The CDR3 is 13 residues long. The V end lost 1 base, the J end lost 4 bases, and 7 bases lay between the germline ends. The CDR3 DNA follows: TGTGCCACCAGCAGAGGACTTTCCACTGAAGCTTTCTTT. Protein product: CATSRGLSTEAFF.

This clonotype was seen many times. The rearrangement joins TRBV6-6 to TRBJ1-2, with 10 bases aligning to TRBD1. CDR3 length equals 14 residues. J lost 6 bases, V lost 8 bases, and 9 bases had no gene match. CDR1 is MNHNY, CDR2 SVGAGI, per germline (reference sequence). DNA of the CDR3: TGTGCCAGCGCTTACGCCGGGACAGGGGATGGCTACACCTTC. As protein: CASAYAGTGDGYTF.

The J gene is TRBJ1-3, the V gene TRBV28, with TRBD1 matching over 8 bases. Trimming took 8 bases from V and 15 from J; bases not matched to a gene: 9. CDR1 and CDR2 (germline): MDHEN, SYDVKM. The CDR3 is made up of 11 amino acids. CDR3 nucleotides: TGTGCCAGCGGAACCCCGGGACAGGAATATTTT. Amino acids: CASGTPGQEYF.

This clonotype was seen at least ten times. V gene TRBV7-2 combines with J gene TRBJ1-1; 8 positions match TRBD1. Germline V gene lookup returns CDR1 SGHTA and CDR2 FQGNSA. The CDR3 totals 16 residues. With 4 bases clipped from V and 2 bases from J, the junction kept 9 bases outside the gene matches. The CDR3 DNA follows: TGTGCCAGCAGCTCCCGGACAGGGACGCGAAACACTGAAGCTTTCTTT. Its protein is CASSSRTGTRNTEAFF.

This clonotype has just one count. The chain has TRBV20-1 and TRBJ2-7; 7 bases align to TRBD1. CDR3 length equals 13 residues. Trimming removed 2 bases from V and 3 bases from J; junction bases left unmatched: 4. Germline values: CDR1 DFQATT, CDR2 SNEGSKA (reference sequence). The CDR3 spells CSARRPGGYEQYF. Written as DNA, the CDR3 is TGCAGTGCTAGACGGCCAGGGGGCTACGAGCAGTACTTC.

The table lists this clonotype with many counts. V gene TRBV7-9 combines with J gene TRBJ1-1; 8 bases agree with TRBD1. From germline, CDR1 is SEHNR and CDR2 FQNEAQ (reference sequence). Trimming took 6 bases from V and 3 from J; bases not matched to a gene: 12. The CDR3 runs to 16 residues. The CDR3 here is CASSSRQGNWYTEAFF. The CDR3 nucleotides read TGTGCCAGCAGTTCCCGACAGGGGAATTGGTACACTGAAGCTTTCTTT.

This clonotype was recorded a few times. The chain employs TRBV10-3 and TRBJ2-7, with D maybe TRBD2 (6 bases). CDR3 length: 12 residues. CDR1 and CDR2 (germline): ENHRY, SYGVKD. V lost 10 bases and J lost 2, with 12 bases in between. Here the CDR3 DNA reads TGTGCCACCGGGACTCTTCCCTACGAGCAGTACTTC. Translating gives CATGTLPYEQYF.

The chain recombines TRBV20-1 with TRBJ1-2; D may be TRBD1 (5 bases). This CDR3 has 15 residues. From germline, CDR1 is DFQATT and CDR2 SNEGSKA (reference sequence). V gave up 1 base and J gave up 5 bases, with 17 bases separating them. CDR3 sequence: CSARGGVGEYYGYTF. CDR3 DNA: TGCAGTGCTAGAGGGGGGGTCGGGGAGTATTATGGCTACACCTTC.

This chain joins TRBV25-1 and TRBJ2-2; 8 nucleotides align to TRBD1. This CDR3 has 15 amino acids. V gave up 1 base and J gave up 6 bases; unmatched junction bases: 4. In germline, CDR1 is MGHDK, CDR2 SYGVNS. The CDR3, as DNA: TGTGCCAGCAGTGAATGGACAGGGAGAGCCGGGGAGCTGTTTTTT. This gives the protein CASSEWTGRAGELFF.

The sample holds a few counts of this clonotype. Here the CDR3 reads CASSRINLLPYYEQYF. In DNA form, the CDR3 reads TGTGCCAGCAGCCGGATTAACTTACTACCCTACTACGAGCAGTACTTC. This rearrangement joins TRBV7-9 to TRBJ2-7; D gene ambiguous. CDR1 is SEHNR and CDR2 is FQNEAQ in the germline V gene (reference sequence). The CDR3 has 16 residues. V was cut by 5 bases and J by 3 bases, with 20 bases left in between.

In its sample, this clonotype was seen a few times. This rearrangement joins TRBV20-1 to TRBJ1-1; D is ambiguous. The length of the CDR3 is 14 residues. Germline V CDR1 and CDR2: DFQATT, SNEGSKA (reference sequence). V lost 1 base and J lost 1, with 10 bases in between. Here the CDR3 reads CSARVPDSNTEAFF. DNA for the CDR3: TGCAGTGCTAGAGTACCAGATTCGAACACTGAAGCTTTCTTT.

This clonotype was recorded at least ten times. The V gene is TRBV4-1, the J gene TRBJ2-4, with D possibly being TRBD1 or TRBD2 (5 bases each). Germline assignment: CDR1 MGHRA and CDR2 YSYEKL. The germline V and J ends were trimmed by 4 bases and 6 bases, with 13 bases remaining between them. CDR3 length equals 14 residues. The CDR3 is CASSPGQGTNIQYF. The CDR3 DNA follows: TGCGCCAGCAGCCCCGGACAAGGGACAAACATTCAGTACTTC.

This clonotype has ten or more counts. The CDR3 spells CASSLDRLNQPQHF. The CDR3, as DNA: TGTGCCAGCAGCTTAGACAGGCTGAATCAGCCCCAGCATTTT. The chain joins TRBV7-8 to TRBJ1-5; D may be TRBD1 (5 bases). The germline V and J ends were trimmed by 1 base and 4 bases, with 8 bases remaining between them. Germline values: CDR1 SGHVS, CDR2 FQNEAQ. The CDR3 totals 14 residues. The full variable domain, completed using reference TRBV7-8 and TRBJ1-5, is GAGVSQSPRYKVAKRGQDVALRCDPISGHVSLFWYQQALGQGPEFLTYFQNEAQLDKSGLPSDRFFAERPEGSVSTLKIQRTQQEDSAVYLCASSLDRLNQPQHFGDGTRLSIL.

This clonotype was observed a few times. The chain is built from TRBV20-1 and TRBJ2-1; TRBD2 might be the D (5 bases). The V and J ends lost 5 bases and 3 bases respectively, with 11 bases between them. The CDR3 extends over 13 amino acids. CDR1 is DFQATT, CDR2 SNEGSKA, per germline (reference sequence). The DNA of the CDR3 is TGCAGTGCTGATACCCGGGACTACAATGAGCAGTTCTTC. It is translated as CSADTRDYNEQFF.

This clonotype was seen more than once but under ten times. This chain links TRBV4-3 with TRBJ2-6; no definite D call. Trimming removed 3 bases at V and 4 bases at J, with 10 bases between. Germline lookup yields CDR1 LGHNA and CDR2 YSLEER. The CDR3 length is 15 residues. The CDR3 here is CASSHGTSGANVLTF. CDR3 sequence (DNA): TGCGCCAGCAGCCATGGAACGTCCGGGGCCAACGTCCTGACTTTC.

This clonotype was observed many times. The chain has TRBV5-6 and TRBJ1-5, with D unclear. The CDR3 has 15 residues. Germline CDR1 is SGHDT and CDR2 is YYEEEE. Trimming cost V 0 bases and J 0 bases, with 7 bases left between them. The CDR3 loop reads CASSLASASNQPQHF. The DNA for the CDR3 is TGTGCCAGCAGCTTGGCCTCGGCTAGCAATCAGCCCCAGCATTTT.

This chain links TRBV10-3 with TRBJ2-1; 8 nucleotides agree with TRBD1. Trimming removed 2 bases from V and 12 bases from J; junction bases left unmatched: 9. The CDR3 spans 14 residues. In germline, CDR1 is ENHRY, CDR2 SYGVKD. CDR3 nucleotide sequence: TGTGCCATCAGTGAGACCGGACAGGGACGGAGGCAGTTCTTC. Its protein is CAISETGQGRRQFF.

The chain carries TRBV20-1 and TRBJ2-4; the D gene is possibly TRBD2 (5 bases). The CDR3 runs to 14 residues. Germline CDR1 DFQATT, CDR2 SNEGSKA (reference sequence). V lost 6 bases and J lost 8, with 20 bases in between. The CDR3 coding sequence is TGCAGTGCCCTGGTCGTTGGAGGCTCGGACATTCAGTACTTC. This gives the protein CSALVVGGSDIQYF.

This clonotype was seen ten or more times. The chain combines TRBV7-2 with TRBJ2-4; TRBD1 is a possible D gene (5 bases). V was clipped by 1 base and J by 6 bases, with 7 bases between them. Germline assignment: CDR1 SGHTA and CDR2 FQGNSA. The CDR3 sequence is 13 residues long. The CDR3 here is CASSLGQGNIQYF. In DNA, the CDR3 is TGTGCCAGCAGCTTAGGTCAGGGAAACATTCAGTACTTC.

This clonotype was counted many times. This chain joins TRBV6-2 or TRBV6-3 and TRBJ2-3; D unclear. CDR3 length: 12 amino acids. In germline, CDR1 is MNHEY, CDR2 SVGEGT. Between the trimmed V and J ends, which lost 6 bases and 6 bases, there was a span of 10 bases. The CDR3 reads CASSQFMDTQYF. CDR3 DNA sequence: TGTGCCAGCAGCCAATTCATGGATACGCAGTATTTT.

The V call is TRBV2, the J call TRBJ2-7; D uncertain. The CDR3 covers 13 residues. V lost 2 bases to trimming and J lost 3 bases, with 8 bases between them. CDR1 SNHLY and CDR2 FYNNEI come from the germline V gene. CDR3 bases: TGTGCCAGCAGTGAATCCGGAGTCTACGAGCAGTACTTC. Translation gives CASSESGVYEQYF.

Many counts were recorded for this clonotype. The genes are TRBV7-9 and TRBJ1-6; D unclear. The CDR3 totals 13 residues. Trimming stripped 1 base from V and 10 bases from J, with 8 bases between. Germline V lookup: CDR1 SEHNR, CDR2 FQNEAQ (reference sequence). For the CDR3, the DNA is TGTGCCAGCAGCTTAGATGCGGGATCACCCCTCCACTTT. Translated, it gives CASSLDAGSPLHF.

This clonotype was counted only a few times. V is TRBV20-1 and J is TRBJ2-5; the match to TRBD2 covers 15 bases. The length of the CDR3 is 18 residues. CDR1 is DFQATT, CDR2 SNEGSKA, per germline (reference sequence). The ends lost 7 bases at V and 4 bases at J; junction bases unmatched: 16. This CDR3 is CSVHIPGLAGGLGETQYF. The CDR3 DNA reads as TGCAGTGTCCACATACCGGGACTAGCGGGGGGACTGGGAGAGACCCAGTACTTC.

In nucleotides, the CDR3 is TGTGCCAGCAGTTTGTATGAGGGGTCTGGCTACACCTTC. Translated, it gives CASSLYEGSGYTF. The chain carries TRBV12-3 or TRBV12-4 and TRBJ1-2, with D possibly matching TRBD1 (5 bases). The CDR3 is 13 residues long. V shed 3 bases and J shed 7 bases, with 12 bases lying between them.